The next 8 T cell receptor beta chains were all read from a single sample in a study of CD8+CD57+ T cells in acquired aplastic anemia. The template for TCR beta VDJ and CDR3 sequence profiling was genomic DNA. MiXCR was run by TCRdb on the reads, yielding one entry per CDR3 protein. The sample yields 400,000 to 450,000 distinct CDR3 sequences, about two thirds seen once. Sequencing input: sorted CD4+, CD8+, or CD8+CD57+ T cells (not recorded which) from PBMCs. These receptors all stem from a human donor in good health, serving as a control.

The V gene is TRBV12-3 or TRBV12-4, the J gene TRBJ2-7; D unresolved. The V end lost 4 bases, the J end lost 3 bases, and 10 bases lay between the germline ends. The CDR3 is 13 residues long. The CDR3 DNA reads as TGTGCCAGCAGTTCAGTTGGCGGCTACGAGCAGTACTTC. Its protein product is CASSSVGGYEQYF.

The rearrangement uses TRBV11-2 and TRBJ2-3, with D tentatively TRBD2 (6 bases). Per the germline V gene, CDR1 is SGHAT and CDR2 is FQNNGV. The V end lost 7 bases, the J end lost 10 bases, and 15 bases lay between the germline ends. This CDR3 spans 12 amino acids. The CDR3: CASTGVRRAQYF. CDR3 DNA sequence: TGTGCCAGCACGGGGGTAAGGCGCGCGCAGTATTTT.

The CDR3 spells CASSPGTAKGTGELFF. The CDR3 DNA reads TGTGCCAGCAGCCCGGGGACCGCGAAGGGAACCGGGGAGCTGTTTTTT. The chain uses TRBV5-4 and TRBJ2-2; possibly TRBD1 or TRBD2 for D (5 bases each). V was shortened by 4 bases and J by 5 bases, with 18 bases between the two germline ends. CDR3 length: 16 amino acids. The germline CDR1 and CDR2 sequences are SGHNT and YYREEE (reference sequence).

The rearrangement links TRBV9 to TRBJ1-2; the D gene is possibly TRBD1 (6 bases). Germline values: CDR1 SGDLS, CDR2 YYNGEE. This CDR3 has 14 residues. V lost 5 bases and J lost 13, with 24 bases in between. As DNA, the CDR3 is TGTGCCAGCAGTGGGCAGGGGTACACTGAAGCTTTCACCTTC. Translation: CASSGQGYTEAFTF.

This clonotype came up many times. This chain links TRBV9 with TRBJ1-1; D uncertain. CDR1 is SGDLS and CDR2 is YYNGEE in the germline V gene. The CDR3 totals 14 residues. Trimming removed 0 bases from V and 1 base from J, with 7 bases in between. The CDR3 DNA follows: TGTGCCAGCAGCGTAGGCCCGGAGAACACTGAAGCTTTCTTT. Translation: CASSVGPENTEAFF.

This clonotype was detected only once. V gene TRBV12-3 or TRBV12-4 combines with J gene TRBJ1-4; 11 bases align to TRBD1. The CDR3 consists of 15 residues. V shed 5 bases and J 6 bases; nucleotides not matched to a gene: 5. The CDR3 reads CASSIGGQGDEKLFF. In nucleotides, the CDR3 is TGTGCCAGCAGTATTGGGGGACAGGGGGATGAAAAACTGTTTTTT.

This clonotype was seen ten or more times. V and J are TRBV3-1 and TRBJ1-5; D possibly corresponds to TRBD1 (5 bases). V was cut by 1 base and J by 6 bases, with 16 bases left in between. Germline CDR1 reads LGHDT; CDR2 reads YNNKEL (reference sequence). This CDR3 region has 16 residues. The CDR3 region has the DNA TGTGCCAGCAGCCAAGCTGTCAGTCGGGGGAGTCAGCCCCAGCATTTT. Protein product: CASSQAVSRGSQPQHF.

This clonotype was detected only once. The chain is built from TRBV2 and TRBJ1-5, with 9 bases that match TRBD1. Germline CDR1 SNHLY, CDR2 FYNNEI. There are 16 residues in the CDR3. V dropped 0 bases and J dropped 6; count of bases not matched to a gene: 6. This chain's CDR3 is CASSEAGTGHGQPQHF. The CDR3 DNA reads as TGTGCCAGCAGTGAAGCGGGGACAGGGCATGGTCAGCCCCAGCATTTT.